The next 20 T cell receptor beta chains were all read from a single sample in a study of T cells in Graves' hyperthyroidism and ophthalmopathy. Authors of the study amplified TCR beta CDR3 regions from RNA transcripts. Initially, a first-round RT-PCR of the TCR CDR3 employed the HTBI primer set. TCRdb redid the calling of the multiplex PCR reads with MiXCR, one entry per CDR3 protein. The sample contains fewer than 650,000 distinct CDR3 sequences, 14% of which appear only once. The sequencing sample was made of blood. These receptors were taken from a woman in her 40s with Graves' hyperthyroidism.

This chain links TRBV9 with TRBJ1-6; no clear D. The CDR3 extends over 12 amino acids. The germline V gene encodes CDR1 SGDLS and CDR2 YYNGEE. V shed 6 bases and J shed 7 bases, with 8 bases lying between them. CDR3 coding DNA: TGTGCCAGCACCGATCAGAATTCACCCCTCCACTTT. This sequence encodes CASTDQNSPLHF.

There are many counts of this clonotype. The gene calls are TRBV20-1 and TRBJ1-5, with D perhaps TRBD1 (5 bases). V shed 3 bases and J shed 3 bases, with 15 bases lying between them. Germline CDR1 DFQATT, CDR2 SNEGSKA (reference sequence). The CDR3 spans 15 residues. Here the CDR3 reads CSASGAGRDNQPQHF. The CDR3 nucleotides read TGCAGTGCTAGCGGGGCAGGGAGAGACAATCAGCCCCAGCATTTT.

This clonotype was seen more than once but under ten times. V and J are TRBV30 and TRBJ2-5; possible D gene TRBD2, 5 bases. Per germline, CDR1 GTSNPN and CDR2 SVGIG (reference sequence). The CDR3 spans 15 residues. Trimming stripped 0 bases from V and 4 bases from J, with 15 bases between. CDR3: CAWSVSPAGGETQYF. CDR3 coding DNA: TGTGCCTGGAGTGTCTCCCCGGCGGGTGGAGAGACCCAGTACTTC.

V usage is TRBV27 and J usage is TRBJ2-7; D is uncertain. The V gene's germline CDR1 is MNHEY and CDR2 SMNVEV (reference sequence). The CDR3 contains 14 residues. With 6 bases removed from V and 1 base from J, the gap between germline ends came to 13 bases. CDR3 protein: CASRVTPISYEQYF. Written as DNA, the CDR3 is TGTGCCAGCAGGGTGACACCTATTTCCTACGAGCAGTACTTC.

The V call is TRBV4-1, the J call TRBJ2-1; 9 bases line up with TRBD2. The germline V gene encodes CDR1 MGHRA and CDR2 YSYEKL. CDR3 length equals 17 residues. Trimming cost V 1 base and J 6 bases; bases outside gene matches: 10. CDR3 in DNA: TGCGCCAGCAGCCAAGGGGGCGCGGGAGGGCACGGCAATGAGCAGTTCTTC. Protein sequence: CASSQGGAGGHGNEQFF.

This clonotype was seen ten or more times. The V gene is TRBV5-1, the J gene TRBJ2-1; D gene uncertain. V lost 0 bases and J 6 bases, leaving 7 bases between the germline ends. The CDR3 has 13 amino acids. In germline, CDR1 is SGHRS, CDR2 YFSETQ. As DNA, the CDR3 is TGCGCCAGCAGCTTGGAAGTGTTCAATGAGCAGTTCTTC. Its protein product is CASSLEVFNEQFF.

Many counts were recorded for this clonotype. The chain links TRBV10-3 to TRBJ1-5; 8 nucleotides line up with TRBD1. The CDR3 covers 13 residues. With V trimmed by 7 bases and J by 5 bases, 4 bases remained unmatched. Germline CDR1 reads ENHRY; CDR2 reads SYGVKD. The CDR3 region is CAITMDRDQPQHF. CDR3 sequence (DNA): TGTGCCATCACCATGGACAGGGATCAGCCCCAGCATTTT.

The CDR3 here is CASSLNGQIDGYTF. In nucleotides, the CDR3 is TGTGCCAGCAGCTTAAACGGACAGATCGATGGCTACACCTTC. The rearrangement joins TRBV7-8 to TRBJ1-2; tentative D call: TRBD1 (6 bases). V lost 2 bases and J 6 bases, leaving 13 bases between the germline ends. The germline gives CDR1 SGHVS, CDR2 FQNEAQ. CDR3 length: 14 amino acids.

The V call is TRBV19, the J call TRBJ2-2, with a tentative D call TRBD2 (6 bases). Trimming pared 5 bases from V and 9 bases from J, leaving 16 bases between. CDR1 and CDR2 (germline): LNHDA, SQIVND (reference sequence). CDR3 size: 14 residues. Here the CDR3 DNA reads TGTGCCAGTAGTCGGGCGGGAAAGGCCTGGGAGCTGTTTTTT. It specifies CASSRAGKAWELFF.

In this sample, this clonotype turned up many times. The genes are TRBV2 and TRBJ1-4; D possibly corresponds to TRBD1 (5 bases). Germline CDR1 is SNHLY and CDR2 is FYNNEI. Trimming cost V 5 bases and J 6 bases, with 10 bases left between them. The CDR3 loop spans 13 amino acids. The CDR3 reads CASSKGRDEKLFF. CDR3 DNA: TGTGCCAGCAGTAAGGGGCGGGATGAAAAACTGTTTTTT.

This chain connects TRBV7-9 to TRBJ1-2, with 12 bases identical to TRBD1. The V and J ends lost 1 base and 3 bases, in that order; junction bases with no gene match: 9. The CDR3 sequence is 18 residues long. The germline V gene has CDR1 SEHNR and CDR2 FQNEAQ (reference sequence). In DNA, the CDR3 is TGTGCCAGCAGCTTAGTGCCCGGGACAGGGGGCGGACACTATGGCTACACCTTC. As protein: CASSLVPGTGGGHYGYTF.

For the CDR3, the DNA is TGTGCCAGCAGCGAGTTCCGGGACAGGCAGCAGTTCTTC. Translated, it gives CASSEFRDRQQFF. The chain carries TRBV13 and TRBJ2-1; the match to TRBD1 covers 8 bases. This CDR3 is built from 13 residues. V trimming: 5 bases; J trimming: 11 bases; junction bases outside the gene matches: 8. The germline CDR1 and CDR2 sequences are PRHDT and FYEKMQ (reference sequence).

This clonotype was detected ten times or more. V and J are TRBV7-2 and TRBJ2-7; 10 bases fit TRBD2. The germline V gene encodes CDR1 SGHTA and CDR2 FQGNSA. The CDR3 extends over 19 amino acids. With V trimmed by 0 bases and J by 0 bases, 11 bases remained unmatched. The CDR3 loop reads CASSLAAIAGGPISYEQYF. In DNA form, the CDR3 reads TGTGCCAGCAGCTTAGCTGCGATAGCGGGAGGACCCATCTCCTACGAGCAGTACTTC.

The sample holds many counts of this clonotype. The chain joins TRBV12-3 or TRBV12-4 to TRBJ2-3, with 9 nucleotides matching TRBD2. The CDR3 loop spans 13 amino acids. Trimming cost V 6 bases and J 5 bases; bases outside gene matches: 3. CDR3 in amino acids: CASRPSGIDTQYF. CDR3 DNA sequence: TGTGCCAGCAGACCTAGCGGGATAGATACGCAGTATTTT.

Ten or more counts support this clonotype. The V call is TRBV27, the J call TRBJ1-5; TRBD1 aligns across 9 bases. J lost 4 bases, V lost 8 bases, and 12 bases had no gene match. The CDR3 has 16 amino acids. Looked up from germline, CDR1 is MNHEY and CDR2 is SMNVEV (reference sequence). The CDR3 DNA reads TGTGCCAGCCGACTTTGGTCGGGACAGGGAAATCAGCCCCAGCATTTT. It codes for CASRLWSGQGNQPQHF.

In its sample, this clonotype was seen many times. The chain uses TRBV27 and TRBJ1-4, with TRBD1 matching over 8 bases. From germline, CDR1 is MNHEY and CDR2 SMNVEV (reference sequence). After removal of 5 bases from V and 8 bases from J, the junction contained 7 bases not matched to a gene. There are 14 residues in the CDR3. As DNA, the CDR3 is TGTGCCAGCAGTCACAGGGGGATCTCCGAAAAACTGTTTTTT. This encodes CASSHRGISEKLFF.

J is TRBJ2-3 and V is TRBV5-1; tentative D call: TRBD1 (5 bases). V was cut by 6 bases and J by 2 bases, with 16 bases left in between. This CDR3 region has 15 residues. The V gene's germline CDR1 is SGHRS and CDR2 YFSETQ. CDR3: CASNLDTGITDTQYF. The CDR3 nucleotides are TGCGCCAGCAACCTGGACACAGGTATCACAGATACGCAGTATTTT.

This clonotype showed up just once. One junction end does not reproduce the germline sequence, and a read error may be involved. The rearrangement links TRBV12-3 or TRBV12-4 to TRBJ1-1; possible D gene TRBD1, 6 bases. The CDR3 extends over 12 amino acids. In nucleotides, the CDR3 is TGTGCCACCCTCGACAGGAACACTGGAGCTTTCTTT. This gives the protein CATLDRNTGAFF.

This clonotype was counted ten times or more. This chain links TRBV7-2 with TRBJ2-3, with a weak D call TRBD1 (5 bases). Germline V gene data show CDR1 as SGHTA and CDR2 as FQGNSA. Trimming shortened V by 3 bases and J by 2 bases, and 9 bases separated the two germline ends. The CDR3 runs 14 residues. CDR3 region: CASSFQGSTDTQYF. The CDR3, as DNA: TGTGCCAGCAGCTTTCAGGGATCCACAGATACGCAGTATTTT. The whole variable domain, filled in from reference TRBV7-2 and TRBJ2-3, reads GAGVSQSPSNKVTEKGKDVELRCDPISGHTALYWYRQSLGQGLEFLIYFQGNSAPDKSGLPSDRFSAERTGGSVSTLTIQRTQQEDSAVYLCASSFQGSTDTQYFGPGTRLTVL.

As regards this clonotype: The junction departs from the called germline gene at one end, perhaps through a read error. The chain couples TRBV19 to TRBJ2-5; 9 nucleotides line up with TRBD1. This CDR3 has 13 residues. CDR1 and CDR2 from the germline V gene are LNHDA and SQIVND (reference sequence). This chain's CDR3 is CATRDRDMETQYF. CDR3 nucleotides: TGCGCCACCCGGGACAGGGATATGGAGACCCAGTACTTC.